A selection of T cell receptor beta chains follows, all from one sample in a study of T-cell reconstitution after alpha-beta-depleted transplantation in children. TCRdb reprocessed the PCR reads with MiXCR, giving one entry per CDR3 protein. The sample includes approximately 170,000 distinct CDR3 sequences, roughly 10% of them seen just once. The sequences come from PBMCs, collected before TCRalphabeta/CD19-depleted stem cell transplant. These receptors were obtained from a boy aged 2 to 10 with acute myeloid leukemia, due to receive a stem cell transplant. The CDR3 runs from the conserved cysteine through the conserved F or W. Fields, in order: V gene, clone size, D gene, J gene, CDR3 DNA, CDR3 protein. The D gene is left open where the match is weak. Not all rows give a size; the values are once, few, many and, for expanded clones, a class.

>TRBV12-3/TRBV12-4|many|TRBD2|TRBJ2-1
TGTGCCAGCAGTTCCAGGACTAGCGGGCCCAATGAGCAGTTCTTC
CASSSRTSGPNEQFF
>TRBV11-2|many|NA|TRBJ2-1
TGTGCCTGTCACGGACCGGCGGACAATGAGCAGTTCTTC
CACHGPADNEQFF
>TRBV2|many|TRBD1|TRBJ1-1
TGTGCCAGCAGTGAAACCGGACAGGGAGCTTTCTTT
CASSETGQGAFF
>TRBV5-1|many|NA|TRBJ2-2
TGCGCCAGCAGCTTGGAGTCCGGGAGGAACACCGGGGAGCTGTTTTTT
CASSLESGRNTGELFF
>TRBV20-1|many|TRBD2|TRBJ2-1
TGCAGTGCTAGGGCTCGCGGGAGGGCCTCGTACAATGAGCAGTTCTTC
CSARARGRASYNEQFF
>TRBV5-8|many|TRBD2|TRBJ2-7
TGTGCCAGCAGCTATCTAGCGGGAGGGGCCTACGAGCAGTACTTC
CASSYLAGGAYEQYF
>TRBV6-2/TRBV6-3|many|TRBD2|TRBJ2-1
TGTGCCAGCAGTTACAACCCTAGCGGGAGGAGCGATGAGCAGTTCTTC
CASSYNPSGRSDEQFF
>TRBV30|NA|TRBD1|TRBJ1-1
TGTGCCTGGAGTCCACGGGTCAGGGGGGCTGAAGCTTTCTTT
CAWSPRVRGAEAFF
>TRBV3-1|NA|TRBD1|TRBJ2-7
TGTGCCTGCAGCCAGGAGGACAGGGGGGTCAACGAGCAGTACTTC
CACSQEDRGVNEQYF
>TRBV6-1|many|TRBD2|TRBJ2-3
TGTGCCAGCAGTGACCTTCTAGCGGGAGGGGGAGATACGCAGTATTTT
CASSDLLAGGGDTQYF
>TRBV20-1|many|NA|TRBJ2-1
TGCAGTGCTAGAGATCCGGGACCCAGCTCCTACAATGAGCAGTTCTTC
CSARDPGPSSYNEQFF
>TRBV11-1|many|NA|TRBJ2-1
TGTGCCAGCAGCCCCCGGCGTGACGGAGAGCAGTTCTTC
CASSPRRDGEQFF
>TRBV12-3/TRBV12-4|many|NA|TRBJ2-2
TGCGCCAGCAGCTTCGGGGGAAACACCGGGGAGCTGTTTTTT
CASSFGGNTGELFF
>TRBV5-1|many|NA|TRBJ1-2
TGCGCCAGCAGCTTGGGTTGGGACGCTAACTATGGCTACACCTTC
CASSLGWDANYGYTF
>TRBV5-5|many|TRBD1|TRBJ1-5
TGTGCCAGCAGCTCAGGACAGGGCTTTTCTGGCAATCAGCCCCAGCATTTT
CASSSGQGFSGNQPQHF